The entry below gives a single T cell receptor beta chain sequence along with its context. This clone's antigen is unknown. No base quality information exists; no much larger clone differs at one position. The sample's time point label, decoded: newly diagnosed GD, antithyroid drugs for less than 3 months. For both TCR sequencing and RNA sequencing, RNA was extracted from PBMCs using TRIzol. Graves' disease was diagnosed according to American Thyroid Association guidelines. Patients for the study were recruited at an endocrinology department in Xi'an, China. From each patient, around 8.3 milliliters of peripheral blood was collected into an EDTA anticoagulant tube. Ficoll Paque Plus density gradient separation was used to isolate PBMCs, and no additional T cell sorting was done. RNA quality was checked with an Agilent 2100 Bioanalyzer and agarose gel, and concentration with a NanoDrop 2000. This record comes from a study of regulatory T cells in long-lasting Graves disease (dated by TCRdb to the early 2020s). About the investigation overall: In the newly diagnosed Graves' disease group, patients had been taking antithyroid drugs for less than 3 months. The study took place in China and was registered as a clinical trial. Patients with persistent Graves' disease were compared with patients with newly diagnosed Graves' disease using TCR sequencing and RNA sequencing of peripheral blood. A total of around 35 samples were covered by TCR sequencing, comprising roughly 13 persistent and around 20 newly diagnosed Graves' disease patients. Here is what the overall study found, with its caveats: More public clonotypes were shared among persistent patients (under 3,000) than among newly diagnosed patients (over 900). Persistent Graves' disease patients showed lower TCR Shannon entropy and fewer highly expanded clones than newly diagnosed patients, suggesting clonal expansion. Preferential use of TRBV28, TRBJ1-2 and TRBJ2-5 was observed in persistent disease, whereas TRBV20-1 and TRBJ2-1 were favored in newly diagnosed disease. Peripheral blood alone was examined, since thyroid tissue, which constituted the primary lesion, could not be accessed. As a limitation, the authors acknowledged that the small sample size may reduce accuracy. Sequencing and analysis were restricted to the TCR beta chain.

Libraries were built with multiplex PCR. Reads for this sample came from an Illumina HiSeq 4000. CDR3 regions were amplified by Arm-PCR with iRepertoire HTBI primers to construct TCR beta libraries. Before sequencing, the PCR products underwent gel purification. As for the authors' bioinformatics: Gene usage analysis of CDR3 amino acid clonotypes used the roughly 60 TRBV and around 14 TRBJ segments found across samples. COPE and FqMerger were used to merge the filtered high-quality paired reads into contigs. BLAST was used to align contigs to IMGT TRBV, TRBD and TRBJ reference genes, and CDR3 was defined according to IMGT. Any clonotype with a frequency above 0.1% was classified as a highly expanded clone. Shannon entropy was used to measure repertoire diversity, and the Gini coefficient was used to measure V-J evenness. A clonotype found in more than one individual was treated as public. TCRdb handled the public reads itself, with Q25 trimming in fastp and clone calling in MiXCR, and kept productive beta chains. Entries that share a CDR3 protein sequence are merged under the most common genes and DNA. TCRdb, not the authors, supplied the V and J calls. The sample table contains over 500,000 distinct CDR3 sequences; only one count was recorded for around 16% of them. 9.5% to 15% of the sample is held by the ten biggest clonotypes.

From cysteine to phenylalanine, the CDR3 is 15 amino acids long. CDR3 DNA only is kept here, 45 bases in frame from base 1. In the germline V gene, CDR1 corresponds to MDHEN and CDR2 to SYDVKM. Cut back by 5 bases and 3 bases, the V and J ends lie 14 bases apart. The data were also submitted as part of a second study, on T cells in Graves' hyperthyroidism and ophthalmopathy. Per that second paper: A patient counted as having stable Graves' hyperthyroidism if no progression to ophthalmopathy occurred over 18 months of follow-up. Hyperthyroidism patients were newly diagnosed, had a disease duration of under 2 months, and were aged 18 to 65 years. Any patient with an uncontrolled infection, another autoimmune disease, pregnancy or lactation was excluded. Diagnoses were established on the basis of clinical symptoms, serum thyroxine and TRAb, thyroid ultrasound, and orbital computed tomography. For the first round of RT-PCR on the TCR CDR3, the HTBI primer set was used together with the Qiagen OneStep RT-PCR kit. Most expanded thyroid clonotypes (frequency above 0.001) were also found in blood, which suggests that blood repertoires may mirror thyroid immune responses. In cross-validation, a model built on a 13 V-J signature told ophthalmopathy apart from stable hyperthyroidism with 87.88% sensitivity and around 81% specificity, and in testing the same model reached 80%/75%. In validation, progression to ophthalmopathy was predicted by the model with nearly 71% sensitivity and 72.22% specificity, a median of around 5.9 months before onset. A discovery cohort of about a hundred patients, about 43 with Graves' ophthalmopathy and approximately 55 with stable Graves' hyperthyroidism, was used to find distinguishing TCR V-J signatures. Prospective prediction of ophthalmopathy was tested in an independent validation cohort consisting of about 20 hyperthyroidism patients and some 17 patients who later progressed to ophthalmopathy. For training and testing, the approximately 97 patients in the discovery cohort were randomly divided in a 7:3 ratio. The study also compared thyroid tissue and blood T-cell repertoires from about 6 Graves' hyperthyroidism patients. After blood sampling, hyperthyroidism patients were treated with methimazole at a starting dose of 30 mg daily, and ophthalmopathy patients were treated with high-dose intravenous methylprednisolone. Libraries were constructed in a second round of multiplex PCR, after which size selection and purification were performed. Libraries were sequenced paired-end with 100 bp reads on an Illumina HiSeq2000. Raw data were processed with SOAPnuke, discarding reads with adapters, uncalled bases, mean Phred below 15, or no exact constant-primer or identifier match. COPE v1.2.5 was used to merge high-quality paired reads, and clonotypes were defined as unique nucleotide sequences. MiTCR v1.1 was used to align the clonotypes against IMGT TRBV, TRBD and TRBJ reference segments. Analysis was restricted to V-J combinations with a frequency above 0.0001, which covered over 98% of repertoires. A TCS score was defined as the ratio between F50 (clonal expansion) and ExV (chaos), using BLOSUM62-based TCRdist between CDR3 peptides within each V-J. Welch's t-statistics and random forest reduced 514 V-J features to roughly 13, which were used in a naive Bayes classifier (R e1071). Sample size was not statistically predetermined, and blinding of investigators to group allocation was not performed. According to the paper, TCR Vbeta CDR3 sequencing was carried out on approximately 140 peripheral blood samples, which came from under 50 ophthalmopathy, around 75 hyperthyroidism and about 17 progressor patients.

The sequenced sample was peripheral blood mononuclear cells (PBMCs), obtained at new diagnosis, from a patient treated with antithyroid drugs. The sequence is built from TRBV28 and TRBJ1-3; no D gene can be assigned with confidence. The receptor's source is a man aged 18 to 29 with Graves disease. Donor details come from another sample of the same person, matched by shared clones. The CDR3 here reads CASSAALTGGNTIYF. The bases are TGTGCCAGCAGTGCTGCCCTGACTGGTGGAAACACCATATATTTT.